Included here is one TCR beta chain sequence, with context. What it binds is not known. V lost 4 bases, J lost 9 bases, and 10 bases lay in between. The CDR3 sequence is 12 residues long. CDR1 MDHEN and CDR2 SYDVKM come from the germline V gene. The data are from a study of immune evolution from preneoplasia to lung adenocarcinoma. The method was immunoSEQ multiplex PCR; TCRdb's version includes in-frame clones alone and lacks a portion of them. The sample records thousands of clones, 65% to 80% being singletons. Study-wide results and limits: Top clone frequencies peaked in normal lung, apparently declining through invasive adenocarcinoma. Later-stage lesions seemingly showed higher T cell density and diversity than normal lung.

Between about 2014 and 2018, patients underwent resection in Japan or China. This TCR was recovered from a donor of 70 years or more with lung adenocarcinoma. V gene TRBV28 combines with J gene TRBJ1-5; D gene uncertain. Sequenced: FFPE adjacent normal lung tissue. CDR3 nucleotide sequence: TGTGCCAGCAGTTCCTCCCCTTGGCCCCAGCATTTT. Its protein product is CASSSSPWPQHF.